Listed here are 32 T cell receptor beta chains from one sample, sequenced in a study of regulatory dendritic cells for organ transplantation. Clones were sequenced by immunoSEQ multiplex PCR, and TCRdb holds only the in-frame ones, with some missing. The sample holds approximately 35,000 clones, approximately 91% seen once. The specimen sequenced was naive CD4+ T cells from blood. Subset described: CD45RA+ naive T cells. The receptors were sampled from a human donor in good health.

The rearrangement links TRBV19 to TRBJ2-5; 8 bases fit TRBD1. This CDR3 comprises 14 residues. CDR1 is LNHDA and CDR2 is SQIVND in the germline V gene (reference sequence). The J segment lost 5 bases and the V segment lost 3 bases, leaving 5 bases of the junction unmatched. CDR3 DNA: TGTGCCAGTAGTATGACAGGGGTTCGGGAGACCCAGTACTTC. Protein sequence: CASSMTGVRETQYF.

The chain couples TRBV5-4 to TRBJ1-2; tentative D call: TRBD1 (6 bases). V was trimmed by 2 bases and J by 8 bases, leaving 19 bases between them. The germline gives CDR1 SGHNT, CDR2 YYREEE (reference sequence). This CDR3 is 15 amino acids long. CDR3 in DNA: TGTGCCAGCAGCTTCGGGGGCGGGGGCGCGAGCGGCTACACCTTC. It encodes CASSFGGGGASGYTF.

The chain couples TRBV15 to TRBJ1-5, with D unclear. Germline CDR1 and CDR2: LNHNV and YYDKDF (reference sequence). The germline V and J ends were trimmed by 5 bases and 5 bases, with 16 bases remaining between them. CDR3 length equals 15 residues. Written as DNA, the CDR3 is TGTGCCACCAGCTATCAGTGGGGAAGCGATCAGCCCCAGCATTTT. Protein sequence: CATSYQWGSDQPQHF.

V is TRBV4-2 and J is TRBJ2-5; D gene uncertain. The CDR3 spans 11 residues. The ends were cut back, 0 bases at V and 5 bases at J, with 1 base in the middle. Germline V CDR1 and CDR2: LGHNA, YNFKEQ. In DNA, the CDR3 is TGTGCCAGCAGCCAAGAGGAGACCCAGTACTTC. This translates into CASSQEETQYF.

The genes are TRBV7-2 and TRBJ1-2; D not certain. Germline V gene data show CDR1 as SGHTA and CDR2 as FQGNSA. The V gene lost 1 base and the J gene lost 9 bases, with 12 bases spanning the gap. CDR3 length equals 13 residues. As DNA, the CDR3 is TGTGCCAGCAGCTTAGACATCAAGACTAGCTACACCTTC. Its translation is CASSLDIKTSYTF. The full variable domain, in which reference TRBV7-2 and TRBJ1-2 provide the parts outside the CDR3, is GAGVSQSPSNKVTEKGKDVELRCDPISGHTALYWYRQSLGQGLEFLIYFQGNSAPDKSGLPSDRFSAERTGGSVSTLTIQRTQQEDSAVYLCASSLDIKTSYTFGSGTRLTVV.

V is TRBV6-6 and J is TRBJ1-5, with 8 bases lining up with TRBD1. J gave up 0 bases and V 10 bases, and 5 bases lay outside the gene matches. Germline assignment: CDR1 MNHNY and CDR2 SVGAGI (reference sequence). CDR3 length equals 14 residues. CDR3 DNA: TGTGCCACCGACAGGGGTCCTAGCAATCAGCCCCAGCATTTT. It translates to CATDRGPSNQPQHF.

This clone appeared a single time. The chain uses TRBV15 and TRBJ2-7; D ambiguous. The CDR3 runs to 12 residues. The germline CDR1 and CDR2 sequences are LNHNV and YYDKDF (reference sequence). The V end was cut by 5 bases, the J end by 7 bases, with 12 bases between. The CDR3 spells CATSELPMEQYF. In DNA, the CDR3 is TGTGCCACCAGCGAGCTACCTATGGAGCAGTACTTC.

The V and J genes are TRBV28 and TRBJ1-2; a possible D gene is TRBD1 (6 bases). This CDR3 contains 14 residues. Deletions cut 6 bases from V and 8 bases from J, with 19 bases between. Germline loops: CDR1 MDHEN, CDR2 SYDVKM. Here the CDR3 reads CASSPTGYSRGYTF. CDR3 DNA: TGTGCCAGCAGCCCTACAGGGTACTCTCGGGGCTACACCTTC.

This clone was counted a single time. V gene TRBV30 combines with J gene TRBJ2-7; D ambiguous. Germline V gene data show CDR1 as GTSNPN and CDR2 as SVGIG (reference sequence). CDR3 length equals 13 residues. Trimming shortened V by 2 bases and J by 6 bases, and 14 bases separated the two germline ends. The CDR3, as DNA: TGTGCCTGGAGTTGGGCTCTGTGGGGCGAGCAGTACTTC. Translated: CAWSWALWGEQYF.

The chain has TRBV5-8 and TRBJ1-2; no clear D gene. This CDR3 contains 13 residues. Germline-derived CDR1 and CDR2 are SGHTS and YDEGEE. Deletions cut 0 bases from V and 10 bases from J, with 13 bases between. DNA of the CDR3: TGTGCCAGCAGCTTGGAGGCAGGAGATCCCTACACCTTC. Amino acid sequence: CASSLEAGDPYTF.

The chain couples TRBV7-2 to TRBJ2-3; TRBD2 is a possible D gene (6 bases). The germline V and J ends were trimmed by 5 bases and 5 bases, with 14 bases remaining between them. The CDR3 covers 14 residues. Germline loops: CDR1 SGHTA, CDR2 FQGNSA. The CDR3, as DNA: TGTGCCAGCAGCCGGGACTGGAACCGAGATACGCAGTATTTT. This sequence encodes CASSRDWNRDTQYF. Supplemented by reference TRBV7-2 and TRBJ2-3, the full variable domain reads GAGVSQSPSNKVTEKGKDVELRCDPISGHTALYWYRQSLGQGLEFLIYFQGNSAPDKSGLPSDRFSAERTGGSVSTLTIQRTQQEDSAVYLCASSRDWNRDTQYFGPGTRLTVL.

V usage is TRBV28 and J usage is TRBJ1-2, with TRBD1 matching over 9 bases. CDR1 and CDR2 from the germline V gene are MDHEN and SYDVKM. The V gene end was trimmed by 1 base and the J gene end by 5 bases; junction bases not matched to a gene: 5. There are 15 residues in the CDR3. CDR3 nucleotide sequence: TGTGCCAGCAGTTTATCCGACAGGGGGAGGTATGGCTACACCTTC. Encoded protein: CASSLSDRGRYGYTF.

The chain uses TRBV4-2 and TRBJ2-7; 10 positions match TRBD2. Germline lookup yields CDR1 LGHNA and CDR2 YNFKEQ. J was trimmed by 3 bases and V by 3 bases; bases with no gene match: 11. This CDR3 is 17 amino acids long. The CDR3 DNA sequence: TGTGCCAGCAGCCAGGAAATTGGGACTAGCGTCCGCTACGAGCAGTACTTC. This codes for CASSQEIGTSVRYEQYF.

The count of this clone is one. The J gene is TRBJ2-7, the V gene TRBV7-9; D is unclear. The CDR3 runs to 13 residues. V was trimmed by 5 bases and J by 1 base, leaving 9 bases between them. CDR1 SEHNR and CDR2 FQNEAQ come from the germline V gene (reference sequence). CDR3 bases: TGTGCCAGCAGCGTGGGCCTATCCTACGAGCAGTACTTC. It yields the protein CASSVGLSYEQYF.

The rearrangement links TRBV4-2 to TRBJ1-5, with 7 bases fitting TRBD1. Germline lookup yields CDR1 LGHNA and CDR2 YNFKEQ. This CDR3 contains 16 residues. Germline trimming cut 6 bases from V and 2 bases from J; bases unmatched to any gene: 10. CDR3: CASSFDRAYGNQPQHF. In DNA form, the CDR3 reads TGTGCCAGCAGTTTCGACAGGGCGTATGGCAATCAGCCCCAGCATTTT.

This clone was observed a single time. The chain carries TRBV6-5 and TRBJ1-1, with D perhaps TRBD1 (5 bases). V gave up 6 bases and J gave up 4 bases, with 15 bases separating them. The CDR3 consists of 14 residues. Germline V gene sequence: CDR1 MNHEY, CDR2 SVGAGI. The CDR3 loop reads CASSSDRRGTEAFF. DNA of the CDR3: TGTGCCAGCAGCTCCGACAGACGCGGCACTGAAGCTTTCTTT.

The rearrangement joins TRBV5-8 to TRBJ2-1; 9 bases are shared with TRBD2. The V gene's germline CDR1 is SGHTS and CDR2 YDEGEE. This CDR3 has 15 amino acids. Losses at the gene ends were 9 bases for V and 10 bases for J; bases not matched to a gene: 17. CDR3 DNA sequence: TGTGCCACCCACGCGCGGGGGGGCTTGTCCCGGGAGCAGTTCTTC. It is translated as CATHARGGLSREQFF.

CDR3 protein: CASSDQNGYGYTF. The CDR3 DNA reads as TGTGCCAGCAGTGATCAAAACGGGTATGGCTACACCTTC. V is TRBV27 and J is TRBJ1-2; D ambiguous. CDR1 is MNHEY and CDR2 is SMNVEV in the germline V gene (reference sequence). V was clipped by 5 bases and J by 5 bases, with 12 bases between them. This CDR3 is 13 amino acids long.

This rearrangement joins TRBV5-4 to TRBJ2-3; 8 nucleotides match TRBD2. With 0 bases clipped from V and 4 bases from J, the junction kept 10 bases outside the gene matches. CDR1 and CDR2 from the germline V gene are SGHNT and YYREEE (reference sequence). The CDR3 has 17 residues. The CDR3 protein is CASSLDPVPGGPDTQYF. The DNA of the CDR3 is TGTGCCAGCAGCTTGGATCCCGTACCGGGGGGGCCAGATACGCAGTATTTT.

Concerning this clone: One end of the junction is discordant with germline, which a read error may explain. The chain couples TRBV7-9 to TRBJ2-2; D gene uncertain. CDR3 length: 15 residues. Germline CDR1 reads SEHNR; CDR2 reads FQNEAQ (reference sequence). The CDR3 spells CASSLGAANIGELFF. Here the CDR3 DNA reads TGTGCCAGCAGCTTAGGGGCAGCTAACATCGGGGAGCTGTTTTTT.

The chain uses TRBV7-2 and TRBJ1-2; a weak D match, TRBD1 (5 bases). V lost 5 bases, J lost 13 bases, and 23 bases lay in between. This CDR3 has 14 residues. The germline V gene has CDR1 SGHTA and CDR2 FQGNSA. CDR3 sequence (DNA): TGTGCCAGCAGCAAAAGGGAGCTTTCTGGGGGATCCACCTTC. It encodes CASSKRELSGGSTF.

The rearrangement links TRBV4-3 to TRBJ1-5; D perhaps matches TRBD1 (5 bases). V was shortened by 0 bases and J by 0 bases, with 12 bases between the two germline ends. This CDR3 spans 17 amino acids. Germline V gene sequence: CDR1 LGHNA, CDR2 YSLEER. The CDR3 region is CASSQDLARDSNQPQHF. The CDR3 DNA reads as TGCGCCAGCAGCCAAGATCTAGCCAGGGATAGCAATCAGCCCCAGCATTTT.

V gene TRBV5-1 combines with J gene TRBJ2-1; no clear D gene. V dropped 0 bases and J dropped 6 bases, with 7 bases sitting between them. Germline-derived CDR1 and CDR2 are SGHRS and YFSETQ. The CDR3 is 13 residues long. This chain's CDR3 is CASSLVFPNEQFF. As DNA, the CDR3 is TGCGCCAGCAGCTTGGTCTTTCCCAATGAGCAGTTCTTC.

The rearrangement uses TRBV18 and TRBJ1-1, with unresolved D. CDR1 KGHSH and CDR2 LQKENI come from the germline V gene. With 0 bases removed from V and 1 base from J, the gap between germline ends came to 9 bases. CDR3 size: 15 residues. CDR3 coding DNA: TGTGCCAGCTCACCACCGCCCCCGGCGAACACTGAAGCTTTCTTT. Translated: CASSPPPPANTEAFF.

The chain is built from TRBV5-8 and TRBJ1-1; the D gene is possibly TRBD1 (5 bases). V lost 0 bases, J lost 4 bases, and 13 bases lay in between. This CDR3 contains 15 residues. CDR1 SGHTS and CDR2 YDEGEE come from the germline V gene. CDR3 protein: CASSLARQGGTEAFF. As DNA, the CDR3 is TGTGCCAGCAGCTTGGCCCGGCAGGGAGGCACTGAAGCTTTCTTT.

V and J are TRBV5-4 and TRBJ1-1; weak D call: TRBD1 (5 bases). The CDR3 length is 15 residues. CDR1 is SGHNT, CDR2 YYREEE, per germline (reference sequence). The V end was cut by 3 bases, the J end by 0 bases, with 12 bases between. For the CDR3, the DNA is TGTGCCAGCAGCTCTTACCGACAGCTGAACACTGAAGCTTTCTTT. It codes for CASSSYRQLNTEAFF.

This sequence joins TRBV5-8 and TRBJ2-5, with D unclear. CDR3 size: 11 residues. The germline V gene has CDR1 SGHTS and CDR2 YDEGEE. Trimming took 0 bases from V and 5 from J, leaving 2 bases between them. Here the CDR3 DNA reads TGTGCCAGCAGCTTGGATGAGACCCAGTACTTC. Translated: CASSLDETQYF.

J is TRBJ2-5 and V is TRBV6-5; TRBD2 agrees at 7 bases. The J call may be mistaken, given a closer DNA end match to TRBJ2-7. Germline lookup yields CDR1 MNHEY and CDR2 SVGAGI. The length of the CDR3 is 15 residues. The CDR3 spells CASSTREGISYEQYF. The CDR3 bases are TGTGCCAGCAGCACGAGGGAGGGCATCTCCTACGAGCAGTACTTC.

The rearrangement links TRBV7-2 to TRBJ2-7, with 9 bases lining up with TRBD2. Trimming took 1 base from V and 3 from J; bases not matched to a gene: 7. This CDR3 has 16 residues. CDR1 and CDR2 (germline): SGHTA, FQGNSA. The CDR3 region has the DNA TGTGCCAGCAGCTTAGGTGGGGGAGCGGGAGGCTACGAGCAGTACTTC. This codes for CASSLGGGAGGYEQYF.

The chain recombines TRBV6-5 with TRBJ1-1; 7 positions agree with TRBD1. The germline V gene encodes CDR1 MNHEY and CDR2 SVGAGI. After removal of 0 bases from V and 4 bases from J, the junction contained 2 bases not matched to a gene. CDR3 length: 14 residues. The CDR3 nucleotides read TGTGCCAGCAGTTACTCGTCAGGGGGCACTGAAGCTTTCTTT. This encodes CASSYSSGGTEAFF.

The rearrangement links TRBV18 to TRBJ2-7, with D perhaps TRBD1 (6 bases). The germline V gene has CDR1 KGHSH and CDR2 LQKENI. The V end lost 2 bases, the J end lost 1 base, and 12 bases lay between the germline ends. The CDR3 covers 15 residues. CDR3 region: CASSPDLTGSYEQYF. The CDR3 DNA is TGTGCCAGCTCACCAGACTTGACAGGATCCTACGAGCAGTACTTC.

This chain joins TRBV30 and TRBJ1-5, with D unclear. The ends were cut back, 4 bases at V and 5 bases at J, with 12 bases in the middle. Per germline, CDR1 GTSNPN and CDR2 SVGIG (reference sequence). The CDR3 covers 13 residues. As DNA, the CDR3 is TGTGCCTGGAACGCCGGAAGGTATCAGCCCCAGCATTTT. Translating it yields CAWNAGRYQPQHF.